This T cell receptor beta chain was sequenced during a study of blood T cell repertoires in COVID-19. Study context: From the United States, Italy and Spain came samples of acute and convalescent COVID-19. Sources were T cells, B-cell-depleted T cells, or PBMCs; the material itself was cDNA or gDNA.

Measured with immunoSEQ multiplex PCR; TCRdb has only the in-frame clones, and not every one. The table records 85,000 to 100,000 clones, just over 90% of them present only once. The sequenced sample was peripheral blood. The TCR comes from a man aged 55 to 70 with acute or convalescent COVID-19.

CDR3 protein: CASSPQGTEGQPQHF. The CDR3 nucleotides are TGTGCCAGCTCACCCCAAGGGACGGAGGGGCAGCCCCAGCATTTT. The chain recombines TRBV18 with TRBJ1-5; D is possibly TRBD1 (5 bases). Deletions cut 3 bases from V and 7 bases from J, with 16 bases between. Germline CDR1 and CDR2: KGHSH and LQKENI. CDR3 size: 15 residues.